The 17 T cell receptor beta chains below all came from one sample that was sequenced in a study of response to subunit inactivated influenza vaccine. TCRdb recomputed calls from the RT-PCR reads with MiXCR, one row per CDR3 protein. The sample comprises around 750,000 distinct CDR3 sequences, 21% of which are singletons, and about 10% rests with the top ten. The material sequenced was PBMCs from blood, taken 4 to 6 days after vaccination. The receptors stem from a man in his fifties who received an inactivated influenza vaccine.

The V gene is TRBV4-3, the J gene TRBJ2-7; no clear D. Germline V gives CDR1 LGHNA, CDR2 YSLEER. This CDR3 is built from 14 residues. V lost 0 bases and J lost 0, with 6 bases in between. The CDR3 sequence: CASSQELFSYEQYF. The CDR3 coding sequence is TGCGCCAGCAGCCAAGAGCTGTTCTCCTACGAGCAGTACTTC.

Ten or more counts support this clonotype. The chain uses TRBV29-1 and TRBJ2-7, with TRBD1 identical over 7 bases. CDR3 length: 15 residues. CDR1 and CDR2 (germline): SQVTM, ANQGSEA. J gave up 1 base and V 6 bases, and 12 bases lay outside the gene matches. CDR3 residues: CSVLGGGLSSYEQYF. The DNA of the CDR3 is TGCAGCGTCTTAGGGGGCGGTCTATCGTCCTACGAGCAGTACTTC.

This clonotype was recorded a few times. Here the CDR3 reads CASSLDGTGDGYTF. The CDR3 bases are TGTGCCAGCAGTCTTGACGGGACAGGGGATGGCTACACCTTC. The chain is built from TRBV27 and TRBJ1-2, with TRBD1 identical over 10 bases. CDR1 is MNHEY, CDR2 SMNVEV, per germline (reference sequence). The CDR3 loop spans 14 amino acids. Unmatched junction bases numbered 6, after V lost 5 bases and J lost 6 bases.

This clonotype was detected only a few times. V and J are TRBV5-1 and TRBJ1-2; D is perhaps TRBD1 (5 bases). Germline V gene lookup returns CDR1 SGHRS and CDR2 YFSETQ. The CDR3 is made up of 16 amino acids. Trimming shortened V by 3 bases and J by 4 bases, and 19 bases separated the two germline ends. This CDR3 reads CASSSGSERGSYGYTF. As DNA, the CDR3 is TGCGCCAGCAGCTCAGGGAGTGAACGGGGGAGCTATGGCTACACCTTC.

This clonotype was seen more than once but under ten times. The chain is built from TRBV20-1 and TRBJ2-5; D gene ambiguous. V was clipped by 3 bases and J by 1 base, with 3 bases between them. Germline CDR1 reads DFQATT; CDR2 reads SNEGSKA (reference sequence). The CDR3 length is 11 residues. The CDR3 coding sequence is TGCAGTGCTAGCTCCCAAGAGACCCAGTACTTC. Its protein is CSASSQETQYF.

CDR3 amino acids: CASSQDRRAGRPYEQYF. The CDR3 DNA sequence: TGTGCCAGCAGCCAAGATAGACGGGCGGGGCGACCCTACGAGCAGTACTTC. The chain has TRBV4-2 and TRBJ2-7, with D perhaps matching TRBD2 (6 bases). Looked up from germline, CDR1 is LGHNA and CDR2 is YNFKEQ. V was trimmed by 0 bases and J by 2 bases, leaving 17 bases between them. The CDR3 has 17 amino acids.

This clonotype has ten or more counts. The J gene is TRBJ2-3, the V gene TRBV7-2; D is possibly TRBD2 (5 bases). The germline V gene encodes CDR1 SGHTA and CDR2 FQGNSA. The V and J ends lost 4 bases and 4 bases respectively, with 6 bases between them. This CDR3 spans 12 amino acids. DNA for the CDR3: TGTGCCAGCAGCTCCGGGGCAGATACGCAGTATTTT. Protein sequence: CASSSGADTQYF.

This rearrangement joins TRBV20-1 to TRBJ1-6; 8 bases fit TRBD1. V trimming: 3 bases; J trimming: 7 bases; junction bases outside the gene matches: 5. This CDR3 region has 14 residues. In germline, CDR1 is DFQATT, CDR2 SNEGSKA (reference sequence). The DNA for the CDR3 is TGCAGTGCTAGGAGGCAGGGGGCGAATTCACCCCTCCACTTT. Amino acids: CSARRQGANSPLHF.

This clonotype was detected only a few times. J is TRBJ2-3 and V is TRBV27; 12 bases fit TRBD2. Germline V CDR1 and CDR2: MNHEY, SMNVEV (reference sequence). The CDR3 is 18 residues long. With 7 bases clipped from V and 4 bases from J, the junction kept 15 bases outside the gene matches. The CDR3 loop is CASKFMSSGRAGADTQYF. The CDR3 DNA sequence: TGTGCCAGCAAGTTTATGTCTAGCGGGAGGGCCGGCGCAGATACGCAGTATTTT.

J is TRBJ2-3 and V is TRBV24-1; D might be TRBD1 (5 bases). There are 16 residues in the CDR3. Germline V lookup: CDR1 KGHDR, CDR2 SFDVKD. Trimming took 0 bases from V and 7 from J, leaving 16 bases between them. In DNA, the CDR3 is TGTGCCACCAGTGATTTGGGGGCAGATCCTCGAAATACGCAGTATTTT. Residues: CATSDLGADPRNTQYF.

This clonotype showed up just a few times. V usage is TRBV9 and J usage is TRBJ1-1; D is unclear. This CDR3 has 14 amino acids. Trimming took 0 bases from V and 11 from J, leaving 17 bases between them. Germline CDR1 and CDR2: SGDLS and YYNGEE. The CDR3 DNA reads as TGTGCCAGCAGCGTAGGTGGGGAGGAGGGTACGGCTTTCTTT. Its translation: CASSVGGEEGTAFF. Full variable domain (missing parts from reference TRBV9 and TRBJ1-1): DSGVTQTPKHLITATGQRVTLRCSPRSGDLSVYWYQQSLDQGLQFLIQYYNGEERAKGNILERFSAQQFPDLHSELNLSSLELGDSALYFCASSVGGEEGTAFFGQGTRLTVV.

There are a few counts of this clonotype. The J gene is TRBJ2-5, the V gene TRBV5-6, with 8 bases lining up with TRBD1. CDR1 is SGHDT and CDR2 is YYEEEE in the germline V gene. V gave up 5 bases and J gave up 5 bases; unmatched junction bases: 5. The CDR3 has 13 amino acids. CDR3 in DNA: TGTGCCAGCAGTCACGACAGGGGTGAGACCCAGTACTTC. Encoded protein: CASSHDRGETQYF.

This rearrangement joins TRBV5-1 to TRBJ2-3; possibly TRBD2 for D (6 bases). V shed 3 bases and J shed 0 bases, with 14 bases lying between them. The CDR3 has 16 residues. Looked up from germline, CDR1 is SGHRS and CDR2 is YFSETQ. The CDR3 DNA reads TGCGCCAGCAGCTCCGATAGCGGTACTAGCACAGATACGCAGTATTTT. Translation gives CASSSDSGTSTDTQYF. Full variable domain (rest looked up from reference TRBV5-1 and TRBJ2-3): KAGVTQTPRYLIKTRGQQVTLSCSPISGHRSVSWYQQTPGQGLQFLFEYFSETQRNKGNFPGRFSGRQFSNSRSEMNVSTLELGDSALYLCASSSDSGTSTDTQYFGPGTRLTVL.

This clonotype was detected only a few times. V usage is TRBV5-1 and J usage is TRBJ2-7; TRBD1 matches 10 bases. J lost 5 bases, V lost 2 bases, and 7 bases had no gene match. The germline V gene has CDR1 SGHRS and CDR2 YFSETQ. CDR3 length equals 15 residues. The CDR3 sequence is CASSFGGQGVDEQYF. CDR3 nucleotide sequence: TGCGCCAGCAGCTTTGGAGGACAGGGGGTAGACGAGCAGTACTTC.

The genes are TRBV20-1 and TRBJ2-1, with 7 positions matching TRBD2. Per germline, CDR1 DFQATT and CDR2 SNEGSKA (reference sequence). Trimming at V came to 0 bases and at J to 0 bases, leaving 5 bases not matched to a gene. The CDR3 is 16 amino acids. The CDR3 sequence: CSARDLAASSYNEQFF. CDR3 DNA sequence: TGCAGTGCTAGAGATCTAGCGGCAAGCTCCTACAATGAGCAGTTCTTC.

This clonotype showed up just a few times. The J gene is TRBJ2-7, the V gene TRBV7-2, with 9 bases aligning to TRBD1. The germline V gene encodes CDR1 SGHTA and CDR2 FQGNSA. V lost 5 bases to trimming and J lost 6 bases; unmatched junction nucleotides: 11. This CDR3 comprises 15 residues. The CDR3 spells CASSTMTGGSGEQYF. CDR3 DNA sequence: TGTGCCAGCAGCACTATGACAGGGGGGTCTGGCGAGCAGTACTTC.

V and J are TRBV5-1 and TRBJ2-1; 10 positions agree with TRBD1. The J segment lost 15 bases and the V segment lost 4 bases, leaving 13 bases of the junction unmatched. The V gene's germline CDR1 is SGHRS and CDR2 YFSETQ. CDR3 length equals 14 residues. Here the CDR3 reads CASSPGQGPDRGFF. In DNA form, the CDR3 reads TGCGCCAGCAGCCCGGGACAGGGGCCAGACCGGGGGTTCTTC.